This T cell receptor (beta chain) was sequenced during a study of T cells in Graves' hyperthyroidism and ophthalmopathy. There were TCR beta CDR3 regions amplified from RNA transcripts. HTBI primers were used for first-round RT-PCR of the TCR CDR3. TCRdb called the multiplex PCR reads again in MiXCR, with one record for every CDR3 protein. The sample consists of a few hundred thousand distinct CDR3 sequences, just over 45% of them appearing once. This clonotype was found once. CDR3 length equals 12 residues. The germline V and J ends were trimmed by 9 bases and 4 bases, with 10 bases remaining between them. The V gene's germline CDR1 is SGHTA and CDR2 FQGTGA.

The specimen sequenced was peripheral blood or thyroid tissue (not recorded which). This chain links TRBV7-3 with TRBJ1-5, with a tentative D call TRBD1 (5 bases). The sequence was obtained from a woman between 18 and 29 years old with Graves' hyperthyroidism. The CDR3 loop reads CARGGENQPQHF. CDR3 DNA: TGTGCCAGGGGGGGGGAGAATCAGCCCCAGCATTTT.